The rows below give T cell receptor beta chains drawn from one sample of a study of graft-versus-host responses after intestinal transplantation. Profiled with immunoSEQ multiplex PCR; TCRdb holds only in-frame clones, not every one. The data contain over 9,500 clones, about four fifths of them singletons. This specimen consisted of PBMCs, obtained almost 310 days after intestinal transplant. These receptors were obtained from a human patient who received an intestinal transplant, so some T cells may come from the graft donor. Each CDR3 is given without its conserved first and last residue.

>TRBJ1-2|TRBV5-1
ASSEDGNYGYT
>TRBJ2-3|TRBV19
ASSIPSGSIDTQY
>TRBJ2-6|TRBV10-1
ANLGTANSGANVLT
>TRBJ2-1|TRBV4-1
ASSRAGTSGNEQF
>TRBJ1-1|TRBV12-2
ASRPRTGEILNTEAF
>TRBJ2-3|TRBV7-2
ASSSSGRRGTDTQY
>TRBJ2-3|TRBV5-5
ASSLSGRGVTDTQY
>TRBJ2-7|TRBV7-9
ASSPVGTGTYEQY
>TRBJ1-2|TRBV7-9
ASSVTGALIYGYT
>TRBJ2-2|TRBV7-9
ASSPEGALANTGELF
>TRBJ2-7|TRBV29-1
SVETGNYGREQY
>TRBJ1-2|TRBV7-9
ASSFGEEYGYT
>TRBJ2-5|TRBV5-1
ASSTGQGYQETQY
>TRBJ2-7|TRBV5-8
ASSLGGYASYEQY
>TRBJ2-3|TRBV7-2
ASSSPFTDTQY
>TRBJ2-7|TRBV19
ASSSTWDEQY
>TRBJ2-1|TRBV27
ASSLSSYNEQF
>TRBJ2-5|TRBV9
ASSPGTSGQETQY
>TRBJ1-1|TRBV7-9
ASSPDRGFSEAF
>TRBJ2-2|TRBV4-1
ASSQEGPSGSWPGELF
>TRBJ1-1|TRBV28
ASDGGGAVNTEAF
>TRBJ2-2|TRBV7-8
ASSLNTGELF
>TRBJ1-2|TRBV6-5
ASSEQGIYGYT
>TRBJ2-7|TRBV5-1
ASSFQGLRGFSYEQY
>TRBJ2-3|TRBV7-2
ASKTRGRTDTQY
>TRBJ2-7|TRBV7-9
ASSLEGRSYEQY
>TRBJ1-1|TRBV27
ASTPTGFTEAF
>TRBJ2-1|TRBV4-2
ASSQATSVSYNEQF
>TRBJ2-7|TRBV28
ASSLWGVTGGTEQY
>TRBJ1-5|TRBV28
ASSLRTDRRGQPQH
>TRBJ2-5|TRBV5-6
ASSWAAQETQY
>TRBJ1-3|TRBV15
ATSRDLRDPGNTIY
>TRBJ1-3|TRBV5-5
ASSFGRGLGNTIY
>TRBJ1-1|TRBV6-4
ASSRDSGTEAF
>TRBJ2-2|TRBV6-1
ASSEEGRLATWDGELF